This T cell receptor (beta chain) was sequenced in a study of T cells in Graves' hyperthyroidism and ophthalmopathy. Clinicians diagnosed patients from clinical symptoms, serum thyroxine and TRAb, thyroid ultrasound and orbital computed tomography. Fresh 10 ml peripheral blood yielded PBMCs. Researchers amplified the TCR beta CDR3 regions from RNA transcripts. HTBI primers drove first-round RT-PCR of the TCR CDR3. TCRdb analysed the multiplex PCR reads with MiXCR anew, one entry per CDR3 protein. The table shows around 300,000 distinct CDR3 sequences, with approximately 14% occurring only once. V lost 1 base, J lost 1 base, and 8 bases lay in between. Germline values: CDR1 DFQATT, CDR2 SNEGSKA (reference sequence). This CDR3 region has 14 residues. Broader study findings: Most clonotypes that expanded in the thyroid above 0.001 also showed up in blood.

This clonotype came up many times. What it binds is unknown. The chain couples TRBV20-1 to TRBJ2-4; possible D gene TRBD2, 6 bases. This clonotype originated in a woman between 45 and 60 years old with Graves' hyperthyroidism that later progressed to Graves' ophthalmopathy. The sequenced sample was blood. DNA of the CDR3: TGCAGTGCTAGAGTGGAGGGGGCCAAAAACATTCAGTACTTC. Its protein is CSARVEGAKNIQYF.